This TCR beta chain was sequenced during a study of T cell responses to AZD1222 COVID-19 vaccine. Study-wide findings and caveats: Regions 160-218 and 743-854 dominated among vaccine-associated CD4 TCRs spanning spike. The number of AZD1222 recipients seropositive at baseline was only six. Donors were chiefly white British, with a greater number of females, and clonal diversity was perhaps underestimated.

Pooled in the analysis were second doses at about 4 or about 12 weeks. The CDR3 runs to 16 residues. The V gene lost 3 bases and the J gene lost 0 bases, with 10 bases spanning the gap. CDR1 SGHRS and CDR2 YFSETQ come from the germline V gene. The table lists this clone with a count of one. Antigen: not known. Sequencing used immunoSEQ multiplex PCR; TCRdb keeps in-frame clones, though not all of them. This sample has more than 120,000 clones, with 75% to 90% found just once. The material was peripheral blood, obtained 28 days after the second AZD1222 dose. The chain employs TRBV5-1 and TRBJ2-6; no reliable D call. This TCR was sampled from an adult who received the AZD1222 COVID-19 vaccine. The CDR3 loop is CASSSGRNSGANVLTF. The CDR3 DNA follows: TGCGCCAGCAGCTCCGGAAGGAACTCTGGGGCCAACGTCCTGACTTTC.